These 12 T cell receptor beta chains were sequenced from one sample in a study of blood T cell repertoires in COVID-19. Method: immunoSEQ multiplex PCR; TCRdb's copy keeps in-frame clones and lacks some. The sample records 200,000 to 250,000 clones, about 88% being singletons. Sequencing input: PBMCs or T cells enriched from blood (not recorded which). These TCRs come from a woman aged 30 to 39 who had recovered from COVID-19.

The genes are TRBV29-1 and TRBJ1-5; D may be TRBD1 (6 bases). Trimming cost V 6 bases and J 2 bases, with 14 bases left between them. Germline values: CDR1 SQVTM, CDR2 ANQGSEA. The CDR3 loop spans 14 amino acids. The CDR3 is CSVLPRQGNQPQHF. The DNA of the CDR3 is TGCAGCGTCCTACCCCGACAGGGCAATCAGCCCCAGCATTTT.

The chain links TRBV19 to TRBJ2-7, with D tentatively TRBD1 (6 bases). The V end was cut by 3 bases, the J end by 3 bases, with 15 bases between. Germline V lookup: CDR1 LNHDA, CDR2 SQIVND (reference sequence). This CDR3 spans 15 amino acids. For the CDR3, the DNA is TGTGCCAGTAGTATTGGACAGACCCGTGACTACGAGCAGTACTTC. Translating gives CASSIGQTRDYEQYF.

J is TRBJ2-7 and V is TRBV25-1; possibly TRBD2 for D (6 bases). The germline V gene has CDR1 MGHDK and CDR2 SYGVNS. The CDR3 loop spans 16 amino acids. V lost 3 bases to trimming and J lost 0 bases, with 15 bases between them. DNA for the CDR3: TGTGCCAGCAGTGACTCAGGAGGGCAAAGCTCCTACGAGCAGTACTTC. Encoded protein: CASSDSGGQSSYEQYF.

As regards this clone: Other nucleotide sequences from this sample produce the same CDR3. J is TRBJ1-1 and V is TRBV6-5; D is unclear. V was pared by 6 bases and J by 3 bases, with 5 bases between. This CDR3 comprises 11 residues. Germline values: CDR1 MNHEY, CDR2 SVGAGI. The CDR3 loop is CASSSDTEAFF. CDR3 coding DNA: TGTGCCAGCAGCTCGGACACTGAAGCTTTCTTT.

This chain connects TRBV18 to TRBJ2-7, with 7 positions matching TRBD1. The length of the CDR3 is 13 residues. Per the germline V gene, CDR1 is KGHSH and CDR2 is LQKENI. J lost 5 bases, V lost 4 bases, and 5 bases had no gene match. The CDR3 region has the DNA TGTGCCAGCTCACTCCAAGGGGGCCACGAGCAGTACTTC. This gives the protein CASSLQGGHEQYF.

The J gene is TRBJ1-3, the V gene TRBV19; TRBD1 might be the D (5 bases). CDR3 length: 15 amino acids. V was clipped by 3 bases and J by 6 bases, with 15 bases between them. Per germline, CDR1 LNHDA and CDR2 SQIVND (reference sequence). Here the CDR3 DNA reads TGTGCCAGTAGTATTTCAGGGTCCCTCCAAAACACCATATATTTT. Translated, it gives CASSISGSLQNTIYF.

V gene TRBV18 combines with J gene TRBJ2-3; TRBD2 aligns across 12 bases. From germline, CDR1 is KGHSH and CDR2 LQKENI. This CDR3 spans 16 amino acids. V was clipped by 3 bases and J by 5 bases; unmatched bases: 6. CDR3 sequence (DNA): TGTGCCAGCTCACCTACTAGCGGGGGGAATGGAGATACGCAGTATTTT. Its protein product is CASSPTSGGNGDTQYF.

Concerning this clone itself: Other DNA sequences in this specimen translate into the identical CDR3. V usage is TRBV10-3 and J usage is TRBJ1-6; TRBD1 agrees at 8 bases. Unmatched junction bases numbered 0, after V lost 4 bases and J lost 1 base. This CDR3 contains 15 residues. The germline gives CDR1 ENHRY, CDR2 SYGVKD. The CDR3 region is CAISGTGSYNSPLHF. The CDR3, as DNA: TGTGCCATCAGTGGGACAGGGTCCTATAATTCACCCCTCCACTTT.

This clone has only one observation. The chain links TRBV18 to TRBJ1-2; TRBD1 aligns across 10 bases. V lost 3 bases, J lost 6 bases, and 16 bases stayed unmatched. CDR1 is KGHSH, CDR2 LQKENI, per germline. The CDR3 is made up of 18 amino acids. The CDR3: CASSPSENRGQGGDGYTF. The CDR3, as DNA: TGTGCCAGCTCACCGTCGGAGAACCGTGGACAGGGGGGGGATGGCTACACCTTC. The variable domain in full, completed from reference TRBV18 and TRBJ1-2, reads NAGVMQNPRHLVRRRGQEARLRCSPMKGHSHVYWYRQLPEEGLKFMVYLQKENIIDESGMPKERFSAEFPKEGPSILRIQQVVRGDSAAYFCASSPSENRGQGGDGYTFGSGTRLTVV.

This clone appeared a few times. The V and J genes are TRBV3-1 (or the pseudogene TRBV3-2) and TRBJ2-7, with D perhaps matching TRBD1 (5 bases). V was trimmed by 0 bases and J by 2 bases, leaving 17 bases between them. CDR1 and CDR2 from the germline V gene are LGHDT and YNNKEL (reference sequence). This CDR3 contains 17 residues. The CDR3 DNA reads TGTGCCAGCAGCCAAGATCTGACAGAGACCCCAACCTACGAGCAGTACTTC. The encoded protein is CASSQDLTETPTYEQYF.

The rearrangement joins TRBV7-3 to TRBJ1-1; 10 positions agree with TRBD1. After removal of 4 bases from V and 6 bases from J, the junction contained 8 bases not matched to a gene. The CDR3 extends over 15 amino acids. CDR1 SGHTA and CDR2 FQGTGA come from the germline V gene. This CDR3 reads CASSSTGQGMAEAFF. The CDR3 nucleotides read TGTGCCAGCAGCTCAACGGGACAGGGGATGGCTGAAGCTTTCTTT.

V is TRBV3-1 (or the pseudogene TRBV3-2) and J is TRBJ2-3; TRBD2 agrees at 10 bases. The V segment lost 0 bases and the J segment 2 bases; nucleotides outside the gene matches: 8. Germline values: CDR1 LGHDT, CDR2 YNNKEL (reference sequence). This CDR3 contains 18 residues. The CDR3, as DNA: TGTGCCAGCAGCCAAGATAATTTAGCGGGGGGTCCCACAGATACGCAGTATTTT. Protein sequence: CASSQDNLAGGPTDTQYF.